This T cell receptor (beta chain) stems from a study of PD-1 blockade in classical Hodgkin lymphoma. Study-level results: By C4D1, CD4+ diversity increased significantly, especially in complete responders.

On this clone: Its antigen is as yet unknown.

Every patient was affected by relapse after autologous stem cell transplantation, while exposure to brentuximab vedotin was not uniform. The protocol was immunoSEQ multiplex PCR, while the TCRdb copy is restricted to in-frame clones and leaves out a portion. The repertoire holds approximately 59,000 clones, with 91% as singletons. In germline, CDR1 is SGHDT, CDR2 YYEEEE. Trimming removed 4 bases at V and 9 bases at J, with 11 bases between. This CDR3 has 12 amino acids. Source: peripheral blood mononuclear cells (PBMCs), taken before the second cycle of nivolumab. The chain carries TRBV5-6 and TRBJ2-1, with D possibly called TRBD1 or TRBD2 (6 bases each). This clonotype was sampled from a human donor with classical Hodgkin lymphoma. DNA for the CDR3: TGTGCCAGCAGCCGGGGGCGAACTGAGCAGTTCTTC. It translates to CASSRGRTEQFF.